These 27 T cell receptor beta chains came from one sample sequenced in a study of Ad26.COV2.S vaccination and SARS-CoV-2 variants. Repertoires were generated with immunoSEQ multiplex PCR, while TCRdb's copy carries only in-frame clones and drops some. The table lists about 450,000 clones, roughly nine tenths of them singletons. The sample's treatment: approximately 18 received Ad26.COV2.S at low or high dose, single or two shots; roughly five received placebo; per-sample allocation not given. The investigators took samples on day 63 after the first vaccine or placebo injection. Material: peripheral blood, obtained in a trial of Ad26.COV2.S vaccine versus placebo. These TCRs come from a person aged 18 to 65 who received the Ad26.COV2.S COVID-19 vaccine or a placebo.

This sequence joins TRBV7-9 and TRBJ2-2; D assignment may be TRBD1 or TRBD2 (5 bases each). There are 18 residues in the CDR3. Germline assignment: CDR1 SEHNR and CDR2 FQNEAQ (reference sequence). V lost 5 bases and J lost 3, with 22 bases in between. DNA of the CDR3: TGTGCCAGCAGCCCCAATAGAGGGACCGGTTTAGACACCGGGGAGCTGTTTTTT. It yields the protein CASSPNRGTGLDTGELFF.

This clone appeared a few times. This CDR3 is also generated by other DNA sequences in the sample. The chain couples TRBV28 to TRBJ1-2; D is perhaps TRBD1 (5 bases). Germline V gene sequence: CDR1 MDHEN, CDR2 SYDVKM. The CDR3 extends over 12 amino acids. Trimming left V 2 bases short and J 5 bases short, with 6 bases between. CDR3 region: CASSLRQYGYTF. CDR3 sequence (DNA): TGTGCCAGCAGTTTAAGACAGTATGGCTACACCTTC.

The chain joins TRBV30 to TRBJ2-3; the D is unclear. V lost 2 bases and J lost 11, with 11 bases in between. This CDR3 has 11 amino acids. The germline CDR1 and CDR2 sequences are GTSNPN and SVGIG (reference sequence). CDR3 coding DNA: TGTGCCTGGAGTCCTGCCAAGGTGCAGTATTTT. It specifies CAWSPAKVQYF.

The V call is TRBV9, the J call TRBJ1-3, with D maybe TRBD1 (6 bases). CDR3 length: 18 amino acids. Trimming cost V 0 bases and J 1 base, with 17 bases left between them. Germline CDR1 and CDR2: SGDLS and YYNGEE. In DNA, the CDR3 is TGTGCCAGCAGCGTAGCCGGGGGGGGCACCCCTTCTGGAAACACCATATATTTT. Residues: CASSVAGGGTPSGNTIYF.

For the CDR3, the DNA is TGTGCCAGCTCACCACAGGGGACGAGAGAGACCCAGTACTTC. Its translation is CASSPQGTRETQYF. The V gene is TRBV18, the J gene TRBJ2-5; either TRBD1 or TRBD2 may fit D (5 bases each). The CDR3 consists of 14 residues. Per germline, CDR1 KGHSH and CDR2 LQKENI. V shed 1 base and J shed 4 bases, with 10 bases lying between them.

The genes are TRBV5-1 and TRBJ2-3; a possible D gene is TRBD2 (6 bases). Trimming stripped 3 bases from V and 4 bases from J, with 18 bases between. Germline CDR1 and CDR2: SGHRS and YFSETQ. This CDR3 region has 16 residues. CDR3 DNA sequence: TGCGCCAGCAGCTCCTTGTTCACGGGAGTTCCAGATACGCAGTATTTT. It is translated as CASSSLFTGVPDTQYF.

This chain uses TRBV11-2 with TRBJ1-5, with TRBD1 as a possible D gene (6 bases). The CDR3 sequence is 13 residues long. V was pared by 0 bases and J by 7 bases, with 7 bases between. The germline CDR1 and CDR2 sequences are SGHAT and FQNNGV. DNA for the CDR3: TGTGCCAGCAGCTTAGACAGGGGCCAGCCCCAGCATTTT. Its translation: CASSLDRGQPQHF. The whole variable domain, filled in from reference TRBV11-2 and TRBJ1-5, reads EAGVAQSPRYKIIEKRQSVAFWCNPISGHATLYWYQQILGQGPKLLIQFQNNGVVDDSQLPKDRFSAERLKGVDSTLKIQPAKLEDSAVYLCASSLDRGQPQHFGDGTRLSIL.

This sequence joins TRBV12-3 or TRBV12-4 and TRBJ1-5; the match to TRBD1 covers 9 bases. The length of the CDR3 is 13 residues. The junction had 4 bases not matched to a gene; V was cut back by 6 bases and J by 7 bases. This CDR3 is CASSGQGLQPQHF. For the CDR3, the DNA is TGTGCCAGCAGCGGACAGGGGTTACAGCCCCAGCATTTT.

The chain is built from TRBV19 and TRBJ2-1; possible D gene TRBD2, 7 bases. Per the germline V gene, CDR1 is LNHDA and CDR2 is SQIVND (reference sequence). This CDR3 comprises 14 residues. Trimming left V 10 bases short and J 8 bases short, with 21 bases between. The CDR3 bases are TGTGCCACCAGGCGGGGAGGGGGGACGCATGAGCAGTTCTTC. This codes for CATRRGGGTHEQFF.

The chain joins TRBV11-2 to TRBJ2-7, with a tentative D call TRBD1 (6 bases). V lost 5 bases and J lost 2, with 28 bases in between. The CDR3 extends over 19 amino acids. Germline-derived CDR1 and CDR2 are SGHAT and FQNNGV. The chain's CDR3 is CASSHPGIGSTTGPYEQYF. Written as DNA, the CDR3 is TGTGCCAGCAGCCACCCGGGGATCGGAAGTACCACAGGGCCCTACGAGCAGTACTTC.

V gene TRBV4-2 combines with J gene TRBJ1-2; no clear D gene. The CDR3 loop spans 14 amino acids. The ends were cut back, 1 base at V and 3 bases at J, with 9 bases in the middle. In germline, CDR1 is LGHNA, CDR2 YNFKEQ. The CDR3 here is CASSQVGRDYGYTF. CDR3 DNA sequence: TGTGCCAGCAGCCAAGTCGGACGGGACTATGGCTACACCTTC.

The chain's CDR3 is CASSPRLAGGHEQYF. DNA for the CDR3: TGTGCCAGCAGCCCGAGACTAGCGGGGGGGCACGAGCAGTACTTC. The rearrangement uses TRBV7-2 and TRBJ2-7, with 14 bases lining up with TRBD2. The CDR3 sequence is 15 residues long. V gave up 5 bases and J gave up 5 bases; unmatched junction bases: 5. The germline V gene has CDR1 SGHTA and CDR2 FQGNSA. The full variable domain, rest sourced from reference TRBV7-2 and TRBJ2-7, is GAGVSQSPSNKVTEKGKDVELRCDPISGHTALYWYRQSLGQGLEFLIYFQGNSAPDKSGLPSDRFSAERTGGSVSTLTIQRTQQEDSAVYLCASSPRLAGGHEQYFGPGTRLTVT.

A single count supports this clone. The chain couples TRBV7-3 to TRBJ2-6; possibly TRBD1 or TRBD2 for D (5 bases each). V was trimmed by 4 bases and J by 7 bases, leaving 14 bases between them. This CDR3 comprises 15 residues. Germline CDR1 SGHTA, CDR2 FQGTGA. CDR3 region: CASSSRDGGANVLTF. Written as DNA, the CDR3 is TGTGCCAGCAGCTCAAGGGACGGTGGCGCCAACGTCCTGACTTTC.

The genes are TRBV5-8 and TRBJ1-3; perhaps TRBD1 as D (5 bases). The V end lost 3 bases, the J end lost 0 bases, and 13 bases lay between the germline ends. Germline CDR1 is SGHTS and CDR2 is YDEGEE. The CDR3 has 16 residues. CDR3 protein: CASSSWTLSSGNTIYF. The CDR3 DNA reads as TGTGCCAGCAGCTCATGGACACTGAGCTCTGGAAACACCATATATTTT. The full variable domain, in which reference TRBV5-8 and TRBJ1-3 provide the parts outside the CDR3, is EAGVTQSPTHLIKTRGQQATLRCSPISGHTSVYWYQQALGLGLQFLLWYDEGEERNRGNFPPRFSGRQFPNYSSELNVNALELEDSALYLCASSSWTLSSGNTIYFGEGSWLTVV.

The CDR3 sequence is CASSRPRDTGELFF. The CDR3 nucleotides read TGTGCCAGTAGTAGGCCCAGAGACACCGGGGAGCTGTTTTTT. The J gene is TRBJ2-2, the V gene TRBV19; D remains ambiguous. Germline loops: CDR1 LNHDA, CDR2 SQIVND (reference sequence). Trimming removed 4 bases from V and 3 bases from J, with 9 bases in between. The length of the CDR3 is 14 residues.

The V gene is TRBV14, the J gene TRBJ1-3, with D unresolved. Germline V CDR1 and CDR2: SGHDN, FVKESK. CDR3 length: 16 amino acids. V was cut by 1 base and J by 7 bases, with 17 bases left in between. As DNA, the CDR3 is TGTGCCAGCAGCCAAGTTGGGTCTTACCATCCCAACACCATATATTTT. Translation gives CASSQVGSYHPNTIYF.

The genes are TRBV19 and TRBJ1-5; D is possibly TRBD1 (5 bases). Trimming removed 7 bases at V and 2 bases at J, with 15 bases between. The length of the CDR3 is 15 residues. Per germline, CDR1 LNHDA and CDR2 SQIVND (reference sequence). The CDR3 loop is CASTTQAMGNQPQHF. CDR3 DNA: TGTGCCAGTACCACACAGGCGATGGGCAATCAGCCCCAGCATTTT.

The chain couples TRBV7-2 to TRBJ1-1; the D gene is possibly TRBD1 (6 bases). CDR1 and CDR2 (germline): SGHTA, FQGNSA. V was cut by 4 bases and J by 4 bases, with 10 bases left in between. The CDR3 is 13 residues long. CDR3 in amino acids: CASSYTGTTEAFF. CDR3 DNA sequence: TGTGCCAGCAGCTATACAGGGACCACTGAAGCTTTCTTT.

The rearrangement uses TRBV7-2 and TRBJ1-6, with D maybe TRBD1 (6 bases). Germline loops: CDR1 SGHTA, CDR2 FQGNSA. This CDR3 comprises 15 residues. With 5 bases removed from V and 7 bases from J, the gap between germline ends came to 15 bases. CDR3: CASSPYRVQNSPLHF. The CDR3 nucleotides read TGTGCCAGCAGCCCCTACAGGGTCCAAAATTCACCCCTCCACTTT.

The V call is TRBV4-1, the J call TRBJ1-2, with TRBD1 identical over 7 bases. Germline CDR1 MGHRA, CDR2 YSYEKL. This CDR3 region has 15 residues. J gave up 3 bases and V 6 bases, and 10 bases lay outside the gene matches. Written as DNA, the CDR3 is TGCGCCAGCAGGGCACCGGACAGGTCGGACTATGGCTACACCTTC. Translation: CASRAPDRSDYGYTF.

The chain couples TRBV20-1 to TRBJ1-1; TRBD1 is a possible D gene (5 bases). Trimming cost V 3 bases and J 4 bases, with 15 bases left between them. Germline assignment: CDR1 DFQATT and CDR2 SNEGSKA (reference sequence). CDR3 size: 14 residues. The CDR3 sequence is CSASDYGGVTEAFF. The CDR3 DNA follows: TGCAGTGCTAGTGATTATGGGGGGGTCACTGAAGCTTTCTTT.

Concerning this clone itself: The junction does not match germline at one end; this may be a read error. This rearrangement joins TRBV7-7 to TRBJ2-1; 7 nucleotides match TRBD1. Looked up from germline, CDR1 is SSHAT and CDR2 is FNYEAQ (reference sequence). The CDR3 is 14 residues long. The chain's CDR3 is CASSFGRGSNEQFF. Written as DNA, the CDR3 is TGTGCTAGCAGCTTCGGCAGGGGGAGCAATGAGCAGTTCTTC.

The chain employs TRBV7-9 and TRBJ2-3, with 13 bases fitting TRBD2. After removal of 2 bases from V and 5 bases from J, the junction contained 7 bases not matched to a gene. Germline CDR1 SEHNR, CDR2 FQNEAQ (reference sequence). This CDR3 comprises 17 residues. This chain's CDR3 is CASSLRRTSGGQDTQYF. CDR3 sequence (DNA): TGTGCCAGCAGCTTAAGGCGGACTAGCGGGGGTCAAGATACGCAGTATTTT.

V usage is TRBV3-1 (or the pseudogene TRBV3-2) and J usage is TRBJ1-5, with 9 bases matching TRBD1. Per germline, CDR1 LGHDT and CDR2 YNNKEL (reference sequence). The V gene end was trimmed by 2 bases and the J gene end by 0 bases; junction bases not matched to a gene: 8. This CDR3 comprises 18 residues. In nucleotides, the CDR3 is TGTGCCAGCAGCCAAACACAGGGGGCTGAGTATAGCAATCAGCCCCAGCATTTT. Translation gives CASSQTQGAEYSNQPQHF.

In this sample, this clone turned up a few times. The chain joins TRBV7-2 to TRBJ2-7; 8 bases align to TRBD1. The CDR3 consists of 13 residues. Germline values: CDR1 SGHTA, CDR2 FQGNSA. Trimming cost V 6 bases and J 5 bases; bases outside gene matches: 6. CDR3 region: CASSSDRDHEQYF. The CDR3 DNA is TGTGCCAGCAGTTCGGACAGGGACCACGAGCAGTACTTC.

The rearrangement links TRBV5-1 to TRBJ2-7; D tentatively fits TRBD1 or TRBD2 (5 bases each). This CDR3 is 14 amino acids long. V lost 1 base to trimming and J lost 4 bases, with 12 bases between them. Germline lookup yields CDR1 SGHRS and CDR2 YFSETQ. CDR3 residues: CASSLLNGGYEQYF. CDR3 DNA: TGCGCCAGCAGCTTGCTAAATGGGGGTTACGAGCAGTACTTC.

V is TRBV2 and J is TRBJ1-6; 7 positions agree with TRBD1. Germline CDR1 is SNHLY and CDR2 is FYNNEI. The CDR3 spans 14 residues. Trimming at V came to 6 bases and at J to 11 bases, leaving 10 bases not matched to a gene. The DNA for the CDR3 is TGTGCCAGCAGCCCTGGACAGGTTGTACCACCCCTCCACTTT. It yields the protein CASSPGQVVPPLHF.